The 8 T cell receptor beta chains listed next were all sequenced from one sample in a study of blood T cell repertoires in COVID-19. The protocol was immunoSEQ multiplex PCR, while the TCRdb copy is restricted to in-frame clones and leaves out a portion. Here the sample spans under 60,000 clones, approximately 80% being singletons. The sequenced material came from peripheral blood. These receptors originate from a human donor with active or convalescent COVID-19. The donor label of this sample is uncertain.

This clone was seen a single time. The V call is TRBV7-3, the J call TRBJ2-3; 11 positions agree with TRBD2. J was trimmed by 0 bases and V by 4 bases; bases with no gene match: 0. Germline V CDR1 and CDR2: SGHTA, FQGTGA. The CDR3 sequence is 15 residues long. CDR3 in DNA: TGTGCCAGCAGCTGGACTAGCGGGAGCACAGATACGCAGTATTTT. It codes for CASSWTSGSTDTQYF. Drawing the rest from reference TRBV7-3 and TRBJ2-3, the complete variable domain is GAGVSQTPSNKVTEKGKYVELRCDPISGHTALYWYRQSLGQGPEFLIYFQGTGAADDSGLPNDRFFAVRPEGSVSTLKIQRTERGDSAVYLCASSWTSGSTDTQYFGPGTRLTVL.

Here the CDR3 DNA reads TGCGCCAGCACCCTAATTTGGAGGGAGGGGAACACCGGGGAGCTGTTTTTT. Translated: CASTLIWREGNTGELFF. This chain connects TRBV10-1 to TRBJ2-2; TRBD2 matches at 7 bases. CDR1 is WNHNN and CDR2 is SYGVQD in the germline V gene (reference sequence). After removal of 7 bases from V and 1 base from J, the junction contained 12 bases not matched to a gene. This CDR3 has 17 residues.

This clone was seen a single time. V gene TRBV28 combines with J gene TRBJ1-1; D is unclear. Germline-derived CDR1 and CDR2 are MDHEN and SYDVKM. The CDR3 has 12 amino acids. Trimming pared 1 base from V and 8 bases from J, leaving 8 bases between. CDR3 nucleotides: TGTGCCAGCAGTTTATCGGCACTAGAAGCTTTCTTT. Translated, it gives CASSLSALEAFF.

This rearrangement joins TRBV29-1 to TRBJ2-2; no clear D. V was pared by 6 bases and J by 2 bases, with 13 bases between. The CDR3 has 14 residues. Per the germline V gene, CDR1 is SQVTM and CDR2 is ANQGSEA. CDR3 coding DNA: TGCAGCGTCTCGGCGGCAGCAAACACCGGGGAGCTGTTTTTT. Encoded protein: CSVSAAANTGELFF.

This clone has a count of ten or more. The DNA of the CDR3 is TGCGCCAGCAGTGCAGGACTAGCGGGGGTAAATGAGCAGTTCTTC. Its translation: CASSAGLAGVNEQFF. The V gene is TRBV10-2, the J gene TRBJ2-1; 13 positions match TRBD2. CDR3 length equals 15 residues. CDR1 and CDR2 (germline): WSHSY, SAAADI. The V segment lost 4 bases and the J segment 7 bases; nucleotides outside the gene matches: 4.

The CDR3: CASKPGQLGELFF. In DNA form, the CDR3 reads TGTGCCAGCAAACCAGGGCAGCTTGGCGAGCTGTTTTTT. The rearrangement joins TRBV2 to TRBJ2-2; possibly TRBD1 for D (5 bases). CDR1 is SNHLY and CDR2 is FYNNEI in the germline V gene. V lost 7 bases, J lost 11 bases, and 17 bases lay in between. The CDR3 consists of 13 residues. The full variable domain, with the rest looked up from reference TRBV2 and TRBJ2-2, is EPEVTQTPSHQVTQMGQEVILRCVPISNHLYFYWYRQILGQKVEFLVSFYNNEISEKSEIFDDQFSVERPDGSNFTLKIRSTKLEDSAMYFCASKPGQLGELFFGEGSRLTVL.

The gene calls are TRBV19 and TRBJ1-2, with unresolved D. Germline V gene data show CDR1 as LNHDA and CDR2 as SQIVND (reference sequence). V lost 6 bases and J lost 1, with 3 bases in between. This CDR3 has 11 amino acids. In nucleotides, the CDR3 is TGTGCCAGTAGCCGTAACTATGGCTACACCTTC. Amino acids: CASSRNYGYTF.

V and J are TRBV7-2 and TRBJ1-1; the match to TRBD1 covers 7 bases. CDR3 length: 12 residues. The ends lost 1 base at V and 10 bases at J; junction bases unmatched: 3. The germline gives CDR1 SGHTA, CDR2 FQGNSA. The CDR3 DNA is TGTGCCAGCAGCTTAGAAACAGGGGTAGCTTTCTTT. Amino acids: CASSLETGVAFF.